The 30 T cell receptor beta chains below were found in one sample sequenced in a study of Ad26.COV2.S vaccination and SARS-CoV-2 variants. Measured with immunoSEQ multiplex PCR; TCRdb has only the in-frame clones, and not every one. The sample has over 85,000 clones; under 90% are singletons. Sequenced material: peripheral blood, taken after recovery from COVID-19. The receptors originated from a human donor who had recovered from COVID-19.

The chain has TRBV5-1 and TRBJ2-1; 9 positions agree with TRBD2. Per germline, CDR1 SGHRS and CDR2 YFSETQ. This CDR3 has 15 amino acids. The junction had 5 bases not matched to a gene; V was cut back by 1 base and J by 6 bases. The DNA for the CDR3 is TGCGCCAGCAGCTTGTCTAGCGGGGTGATCAATGAGCAGTTCTTC. Translating it yields CASSLSSGVINEQFF.

The chain recombines TRBV15 with TRBJ1-1; perhaps TRBD1 as D (6 bases). Trimming pared 4 bases from V and 2 bases from J, leaving 23 bases between. Germline assignment: CDR1 LNHNV and CDR2 YYDKDF (reference sequence). The CDR3 consists of 18 residues. The CDR3 spells CATSTLRQAGSKNTEAFF. The CDR3 bases are TGTGCCACCAGCACCCTAAGACAGGCCGGGTCGAAAAACACTGAAGCTTTCTTT.

The chain recombines TRBV4-1 with TRBJ2-1; 9 bases match TRBD2. Per germline, CDR1 MGHRA and CDR2 YSYEKL. Trimming at V came to 6 bases and at J to 0 bases, leaving 6 bases not matched to a gene. This CDR3 spans 16 amino acids. In DNA, the CDR3 is TGCGCCAGCAGACCAGTACTAGCGGGCTCCTACAATGAGCAGTTCTTC. Amino acids: CASRPVLAGSYNEQFF.

This clone was observed many times. This chain joins TRBV28 and TRBJ2-1; 7 bases are a match to TRBD2. This CDR3 spans 16 amino acids. After removal of 4 bases from V and 9 bases from J, the junction contained 15 bases not matched to a gene. CDR1 is MDHEN and CDR2 is SYDVKM in the germline V gene. The DNA of the CDR3 is TGTGCCAGCAGTTCTTTAGGACTTCGTGGCGGGGGTGAGCAGTTCTTC. It specifies CASSSLGLRGGGEQFF.

This clone has only a few counts. In DNA form, the CDR3 reads TGTGCCAGCAGCCAAATAGGGACCCCGGGACTAGTCTCCTACAATGAGCAGTTCTTC. Translating it yields CASSQIGTPGLVSYNEQFF. The chain links TRBV4-2 to TRBJ2-1, with TRBD2 identical over 8 bases. The CDR3 consists of 19 residues. Germline V gene data show CDR1 as LGHNA and CDR2 as YNFKEQ. After removal of 2 bases from V and 0 bases from J, the junction contained 12 bases not matched to a gene.

The chain is built from TRBV5-6 and TRBJ1-4; D perhaps matches TRBD1 (6 bases). This CDR3 is built from 16 residues. In germline, CDR1 is SGHDT, CDR2 YYEEEE. V lost 1 base to trimming and J lost 8 bases, with 18 bases between them. CDR3 coding DNA: TGTGCCAGCAGCTTGCACGCACAGGGTCCATGGGAAAAACTGTTTTTT. Translating gives CASSLHAQGPWEKLFF.

The chain has TRBV5-1 and TRBJ2-3, with TRBD1 matching over 10 bases. With V trimmed by 0 bases and J by 3 bases, 4 bases remained unmatched. The CDR3 length is 16 residues. Germline V gene data show CDR1 as SGHRS and CDR2 as YFSETQ. CDR3 sequence: CASSLGDRGNTDTQYF. Here the CDR3 DNA reads TGCGCCAGCAGCTTGGGGGACAGGGGAAATACAGATACGCAGTATTTT.

The genes are TRBV7-2 and TRBJ1-2; possible D gene TRBD1, 5 bases. Germline CDR1 is SGHTA and CDR2 is FQGNSA. The CDR3 is 16 amino acids. V lost 0 bases to trimming and J lost 0 bases, with 11 bases between them. CDR3 coding DNA: TGTGCCAGCAGCTTAGCGCAGGGCTTCCCTAACTATGGCTACACCTTC. It encodes CASSLAQGFPNYGYTF.

The rearrangement links TRBV7-8 to TRBJ2-7, with D possibly matching TRBD2 (5 bases). Germline CDR1 and CDR2: SGHVS and FQNEAQ. This CDR3 spans 13 amino acids. Between the trimmed V and J ends, which lost 5 bases and 3 bases, there was a span of 11 bases. The CDR3 DNA sequence: TGTGCCAGCAGCCGATCGCGGGTCTACGAGCAGTACTTC. The encoded protein is CASSRSRVYEQYF.

The chain combines TRBV18 with TRBJ2-7; no firm D call. From germline, CDR1 is KGHSH and CDR2 LQKENI. The CDR3 has 14 amino acids. Trimming took 0 bases from V and 4 from J, leaving 10 bases between them. The CDR3 loop reads CASSPPTGRYEQYF. As DNA, the CDR3 is TGTGCCAGCTCACCACCGACGGGTAGGTACGAGCAGTACTTC.

This sequence joins TRBV12-5 and TRBJ1-2; 9 bases fit TRBD1. This CDR3 region has 14 residues. Looked up from germline, CDR1 is LGHNT and CDR2 is FRNRAP. The V and J ends lost 6 bases and 3 bases, in that order; junction bases with no gene match: 5. CDR3 in amino acids: CASGRTGEDYGYTF. The CDR3 DNA reads as TGTGCTAGTGGGAGGACAGGGGAGGACTATGGCTACACCTTC.

The table lists this clone with a few counts. This chain links TRBV4-1 with TRBJ2-3; no definite D call. Trimming removed 0 bases from V and 2 bases from J, with 18 bases in between. The CDR3 runs to 18 residues. The germline V gene encodes CDR1 MGHRA and CDR2 YSYEKL. Here the CDR3 reads CASSQERIGRILTDTQYF. DNA for the CDR3: TGCGCCAGCAGCCAAGAACGTATTGGGCGGATCCTCACAGATACGCAGTATTTT.

This chain links TRBV25-1 with TRBJ1-6; tentative D call: TRBD1 (6 bases). This CDR3 comprises 15 residues. Germline CDR1 MGHDK, CDR2 SYGVNS. V was shortened by 2 bases and J by 8 bases, with 13 bases between the two germline ends. In DNA form, the CDR3 reads TGTGCCAGCAGTGAAACGGACAGTTTGTATTCACCCCTCCACTTT. Translating it yields CASSETDSLYSPLHF.

The CDR3 DNA follows: TGTGCCAGCAGCTTTTGGGAGGCAGCCAAAAACATTCAGTACTTC. Protein sequence: CASSFWEAAKNIQYF. The chain employs TRBV7-9 and TRBJ2-4; D is perhaps TRBD2 (6 bases). Germline-derived CDR1 and CDR2 are SEHNR and FQNEAQ (reference sequence). V was trimmed by 3 bases and J by 0 bases, leaving 9 bases between them. The CDR3 is 15 residues long.

This chain connects TRBV10-1 to TRBJ1-2, with 9 bases identical to TRBD1. CDR1 WNHNN and CDR2 SYGVQD come from the germline V gene (reference sequence). J gave up 3 bases and V 6 bases, and 2 bases lay outside the gene matches. CDR3 size: 13 residues. The CDR3, as DNA: TGCGCCAGCAGCCGGGACAGGGACTATGGCTACACCTTC. Encoded protein: CASSRDRDYGYTF.

This chain links TRBV13 with TRBJ2-4; TRBD2 matches at 7 bases. V shed 5 bases, J shed 3 bases, and the junction held 7 bases outside the gene matches. This CDR3 comprises 15 residues. Germline V CDR1 and CDR2: PRHDT, FYEKMQ (reference sequence). The CDR3 DNA is TGTGCCAGCAGCCACATACTAGCGAGCAAAAACATTCAGTACTTC. This gives the protein CASSHILASKNIQYF.

The table lists this clone with a few counts. V and J are TRBV3-1 (or the pseudogene TRBV3-2) and TRBJ1-5; no clear D gene. V lost 2 bases to trimming and J lost 6 bases, with 8 bases between them. The CDR3 runs to 13 residues. Looked up from germline, CDR1 is LGHDT and CDR2 is YNNKEL (reference sequence). The CDR3 region has the DNA TGTGCCAGCAGCCAAAGTATGAGTCAGCCCCAGCATTTT. Encoded protein: CASSQSMSQPQHF.

The chain recombines TRBV27 with TRBJ1-6, with 7 bases identical to TRBD1. The CDR3 spans 15 residues. Germline V CDR1 and CDR2: MNHEY, SMNVEV (reference sequence). Trimming removed 5 bases from V and 5 bases from J; junction bases left unmatched: 6. The CDR3 nucleotides read TGTGCCAGCAGTAGTGGACAGGCGAATAATTCACCCCTCCACTTT. Its protein product is CASSSGQANNSPLHF.

The rearrangement joins TRBV5-6 to TRBJ1-5; possible D gene TRBD1, 5 bases. This CDR3 has 14 residues. Germline CDR1 SGHDT, CDR2 YYEEEE. V lost 0 bases, J lost 7 bases, and 11 bases lay in between. Here the CDR3 DNA reads TGTGCCAGCAGCTTGGACAGGTCGGGGCAGCCCCAGCATTTT. It is translated as CASSLDRSGQPQHF. Variable domain in full (rest from reference TRBV5-6 and TRBJ1-5): DAGVTQSPTHLIKTRGQQVTLRCSPKSGHDTVSWYQQALGQGPQFIFQYYEEEERQRGNFPDRFSGHQFPNYSSELNVNALLLGDSALYLCASSLDRSGQPQHFGDGTRLSIL.

The gene calls are TRBV9 and TRBJ2-1; no definite D call. Germline CDR1 reads SGDLS; CDR2 reads YYNGEE. This CDR3 is 11 amino acids long. V was pared by 0 bases and J by 12 bases, with 7 bases between. The DNA for the CDR3 is TGTGCCAGCAGCGTAGGGCTATTGCAGTTCTTC. Its protein is CASSVGLLQFF. The variable domain in full, with the rest retrieved from reference TRBV9 and TRBJ2-1, is DSGVTQTPKHLITATGQRVTLRCSPRSGDLSVYWYQQSLDQGLQFLIQYYNGEERAKGNILERFSAQQFPDLHSELNLSSLELGDSALYFCASSVGLLQFFGPGTRLTVL.

The chain couples TRBV18 to TRBJ2-5; D call uncertain. This CDR3 region has 10 residues. Trimming removed 6 bases from V and 5 bases from J, with 4 bases in between. The V gene's germline CDR1 is KGHSH and CDR2 LQKENI. CDR3: CASSGETQYF. Here the CDR3 DNA reads TGTGCCAGCTCCGGGGAGACCCAGTACTTC.

V is TRBV11-2 and J is TRBJ2-1; 7 bases agree with TRBD2. Germline V gene sequence: CDR1 SGHAT, CDR2 FQNNGV. This CDR3 is 15 amino acids long. Trimming at V came to 1 base and at J to 4 bases, leaving 4 bases not matched to a gene. The CDR3 is CASSLAPSGYNEQFF. CDR3 nucleotide sequence: TGTGCCAGCAGCTTAGCCCCTAGCGGTTACAATGAGCAGTTCTTC.

The chain recombines TRBV9 with TRBJ1-3; 9 bases match TRBD1. The CDR3 totals 15 residues. With 4 bases clipped from V and 2 bases from J, the junction kept 4 bases outside the gene matches. CDR1 and CDR2 (germline): SGDLS, YYNGEE. CDR3 coding DNA: TGTGCCAGCAGCCAAAGACAGGGGGCTGGAAACACCATATATTTT. Translated: CASSQRQGAGNTIYF. The complete variable domain, with remaining parts taken from reference TRBV9 and TRBJ1-3, reads DSGVTQTPKHLITATGQRVTLRCSPRSGDLSVYWYQQSLDQGLQFLIQYYNGEERAKGNILERFSAQQFPDLHSELNLSSLELGDSALYFCASSQRQGAGNTIYFGEGSWLTVV.

The chain combines TRBV3-1 (or the pseudogene TRBV3-2) with TRBJ1-6, with D possibly TRBD1 on 6 matching bases. Per germline, CDR1 LGHDT and CDR2 YNNKEL (reference sequence). The CDR3 has 15 residues. Trimming removed 4 bases from V and 5 bases from J, with 12 bases in between. The CDR3 region is CASSPTQGNNSPLHF. CDR3 coding DNA: TGTGCCAGCAGCCCAACACAGGGTAATAATTCACCCCTCCACTTT.

This clone came up once. The chain is built from TRBV11-2 and TRBJ2-2; 9 nucleotides agree with TRBD1. The V segment lost 5 bases and the J segment 5 bases; nucleotides outside the gene matches: 6. CDR3 size: 15 residues. CDR1 and CDR2 (germline): SGHAT, FQNNGV. The CDR3 spells CASSPGTGTTGELFF. In DNA form, the CDR3 reads TGTGCCAGCAGCCCAGGGACAGGGACTACCGGGGAGCTGTTTTTT. The full variable domain, in which reference TRBV11-2 and TRBJ2-2 provide the parts outside the CDR3, is EAGVAQSPRYKIIEKRQSVAFWCNPISGHATLYWYQQILGQGPKLLIQFQNNGVVDDSQLPKDRFSAERLKGVDSTLKIQPAKLEDSAVYLCASSPGTGTTGELFFGEGSRLTVL.

The count of this clone is one. The chain links TRBV24-1 to TRBJ1-5; 7 nucleotides agree with TRBD1. The CDR3 covers 14 residues. Germline loops: CDR1 KGHDR, CDR2 SFDVKD. Losses at the gene ends were 6 bases for V and 2 bases for J; bases not matched to a gene: 3. The CDR3 loop reads CATSKTGGNQPQHF. In nucleotides, the CDR3 is TGTGCCACCAGTAAAACAGGGGGCAATCAGCCCCAGCATTTT.

The chain couples TRBV27 to TRBJ2-7; unclear D gene. V lost 5 bases, J lost 5 bases, and 7 bases lay in between. In germline, CDR1 is MNHEY, CDR2 SMNVEV (reference sequence). CDR3 length: 11 amino acids. The CDR3 is CASSPKDEQYF. The DNA for the CDR3 is TGTGCCAGCAGTCCGAAGGACGAGCAGTACTTC.

The genes are TRBV27 and TRBJ2-2; 10 bases map to TRBD2. Germline lookup yields CDR1 MNHEY and CDR2 SMNVEV (reference sequence). This CDR3 is built from 15 residues. The V and J ends lost 7 bases and 5 bases, in that order; junction bases with no gene match: 7. In DNA, the CDR3 is TGTGCCAGCAACCGAGCGGGAGGGCCGACCGGGGAGCTGTTTTTT. It encodes CASNRAGGPTGELFF.

This clone appeared a few times. The CDR3: CATQIGETQYF. The DNA of the CDR3 is TGTGCCACCCAGATTGGGGAGACCCAGTACTTC. The J gene is TRBJ2-5, the V gene TRBV24-1; unclear D gene. V lost 9 bases and J lost 5, with 9 bases in between. From germline, CDR1 is KGHDR and CDR2 SFDVKD. This CDR3 region has 11 residues.

This clone was recorded once. The chain joins TRBV19 to TRBJ1-2; D may be TRBD1 (5 bases). V dropped 10 bases and J dropped 8 bases, with 17 bases sitting between them. This CDR3 has 12 residues. CDR1 is LNHDA and CDR2 is SQIVND in the germline V gene (reference sequence). The CDR3 nucleotides read TGTGCCATCAGGACAAACCTGGGGGGCTACACCTTC. It translates to CAIRTNLGGYTF.